A single T cell receptor beta chain is shown here with its context. The data stem from a study of early T cells in non-severe SARS-CoV-2 infection. Researchers tagged individual cDNA molecules with unique molecular identifiers. TCRdb processed the 5' RACE reads anew with MiXCR; each CDR3 protein has one entry. This table holds some 64,000 distinct CDR3 sequences, roughly 10% found once. This CDR3 is 15 amino acids long. Looked up from germline, CDR1 is MDHEN and CDR2 is SYDVKM. V was shortened by 3 bases and J by 4 bases, with 13 bases between the two germline ends. The gene calls are TRBV28 and TRBJ1-3; perhaps TRBD1 as D (5 bases). The sequence was collected from an adult who was a healthcare worker with PCR-confirmed SARS-CoV-2 infection or an uninfected control (not recorded which). Material: whole blood, obtained at baseline. CDR3 in DNA: TGTGCCAGCAGTTTCCAGGGTCTAGGAGGAAACACCATATATTTT. This encodes CASSFQGLGGNTIYF.